This is a list of T cell receptor beta chains from one sample in a study of lymphopenia after photon versus proton radiotherapy. Data came from immunoSEQ multiplex PCR; TCRdb stores just in-frame clones and leaves some out. Among roughly 58,000 clones, about nine tenths were seen once, and the ten largest hold around 13%. This sample comprised peripheral blood, obtained from a patient treated with proton-based radiotherapy. All receptors come from a man of 80 years or more with esophageal cancer. CDR3s include the opening cysteine and the closing phenylalanine or tryptophan. D genes are given only for firm matches. Some rows mark clone size as missing; the rest say once, few, many or name a class of expanded clone.

NA	TRBV5-1	TRBJ2-3	NA	TGCGCCAGCAGCTTGGGCAGGGAAGATACGCAGTATTTT	CASSLGREDTQYF
NA	TRBV29-1	TRBJ2-7	NA	TGCAGCGTTCGATCGGCGGCGGGAACTGAGCAGTACTTC	CSVRSAAGTEQYF
TRBD1	TRBV10-2	TRBJ2-7	NA	TGCGCCAGCAGGCGGTCCGGGACAGGGGGCGACGAGCAGTACTTC	CASRRSGTGGDEQYF
TRBD2	TRBV10-3	TRBJ2-1	NA	TGTGCCATCAGTCCTGGACTAGCGGGAGGTTCCCCCGATGAGCAGTTCTTC	CAISPGLAGGSPDEQFF
TRBD1	TRBV6-4	TRBJ1-1	NA	TGTGCCAGCAGTGTGGGGCAGGGGGCGCGGGCTTTCTTT	CASSVGQGARAFF
NA	TRBV27	TRBJ1-5	NA	TGTGCCAGCAGGGGAGGAGGCAATCAGCCCCAGCATTTT	CASRGGGNQPQHF
TRBD2	TRBV7-8	TRBJ2-7	NA	TGTGCCAGCAGCTTATCGGTCCTGACTAGCGGGATCTACGAGCAGTACTTC	CASSLSVLTSGIYEQYF
NA	TRBV4-1	TRBJ2-7	NA	TGCGCCAGCAGCCAAGGAGTTTTAGAGGACGAGCAGTACTTC	CASSQGVLEDEQYF
TRBD1	TRBV5-4	TRBJ2-5	NA	TGTGCCAGCAGCCGGGACAGTGTAGAGACCCAGTACTTC	CASSRDSVETQYF
TRBD1	TRBV2	TRBJ2-5	NA	TGTGCCAGCAATACAGGGGTGGAAGAGACCCAGTACTTC	CASNTGVEETQYF
NA	TRBV19	TRBJ1-1	NA	TGTGCCAGTAGTGACGCCGTTCTGTGGGCTTTCTTT	CASSDAVLWAFF
TRBD2	TRBV18	TRBJ2-3	NA	TGTGCCAGCTCACCCGGGGGGGGCACAGATACGCAGTATTTT	CASSPGGGTDTQYF
NA	TRBV11-2	TRBJ1-6	NA	TGTGCCAGCAGCTTGATATCTCTTAATTCACCCCTCCACTTT	CASSLISLNSPLHF
NA	TRBV27	TRBJ2-1	NA	TGTGCCAGCAGTTTCCTTGGCAATGAGCAGTTCTTC	CASSFLGNEQFF
NA	TRBV10-2	TRBJ1-3	NA	TGCGCCAGCAGTGAGAGGTCCCCTACGTTCTCTGGAAACACCATATATTTT	CASSERSPTFSGNTIYF
TRBD1	TRBV19	TRBJ1-1	few	TGTGCCAGTAGTATGACAGGGATGGGCACTGAAGCTTTCTTT	CASSMTGMGTEAFF
NA	TRBV6-5	TRBJ2-3	NA	TGTGCCAGCAGGTATAAAGGACTTGACGATACGCAGTATTTT	CASRYKGLDDTQYF
NA	TRBV27	TRBJ2-5	once	TGTGCCAGCAGTACAGGGTGGGGGACCCAGTACTTC	CASSTGWGTQYF
NA	TRBV19	TRBJ1-3	few	TGTGCCAGTAGTATAGGTGGCGCGGGAGGCCTCGGAAACACCATATATTTT	CASSIGGAGGLGNTIYF
TRBD1	TRBV19	TRBJ2-5	NA	TGTGCCAGTAGACAACAGGGGGGTCTTGGGGAGCAGTACTTC	CASRQQGGLGEQYF
NA	TRBV4-2	TRBJ1-4	NA	TGTGCCAGCAGCTCACCAGGGGCGGCGAATGAAAAACTGTTTTTT	CASSSPGAANEKLFF
NA	TRBV25-1	TRBJ2-3	NA	TGTGCCAGCAGTATCAGGGGCGCTTTGGCAGATACGCAGTATTTT	CASSIRGALADTQYF
NA	TRBV19	TRBJ1-1	NA	TGTGCCAGTAGTACCCTCCCGGAAGGATCCGAAGCTTTCTTT	CASSTLPEGSEAFF
NA	TRBV21-1	TRBJ2-7	once	TGTGCCAGCAGCCCGGTGAGGCCGAGCTACGAGCAGTACTTC	CASSPVRPSYEQYF
TRBD1	TRBV19	TRBJ2-1	NA	TGTGCCAGTGGGGACAGGGGATGGAAAAATGAGCAGTTCTTC	CASGDRGWKNEQFF
NA	TRBV6-6	TRBJ1-4	NA	TGTGCCAGCAGTTACGACGGGGGAACTCGAAAACTGTTTTTT	CASSYDGGTRKLFF
TRBD2	TRBV10-2	TRBJ2-7	few	TGCGCCAGCAGTGAGTATCCTAGCGGGACTCCGGGCTCTGAGCAGTACTTC	CASSEYPSGTPGSEQYF
NA	TRBV30	TRBJ1-2	NA	TGTGCCTGGAGCGCCGGGACGGGGAACTATGGCTACACCTTC	CAWSAGTGNYGYTF
NA	TRBV7-2	TRBJ1-4	NA	TGTGCCAGCAGCCCCACTCAGTACGAAAAACTGTTTTTT	CASSPTQYEKLFF
NA	TRBV15	TRBJ2-5	once	TGTGCCACCAGCGGAGGGGGGGCCCGTGAGACCCAGTACTTC	CATSGGGARETQYF
NA	TRBV5-1	TRBJ2-7	NA	TGCGCCAGCCACTTGGGGCCGGCTTCCTACGAGCAGTACTTC	CASHLGPASYEQYF
NA	TRBV6-6	TRBJ2-5	NA	TGTGCCAGCAATGAGGGTCCCCCACAAGAGACCCAGTACTTC	CASNEGPPQETQYF
TRBD1	TRBV19	TRBJ1-1	NA	TGTGCCAGTAACGACAGGGTCACTGAAGCTTTCTTT	CASNDRVTEAFF
NA	TRBV10-1	TRBJ2-7	NA	TGCGCCAGCAGTGGGGCAGGATGTTACGAGCAGTACTTC	CASSGAGCYEQYF
TRBD2	TRBV4-3	TRBJ2-1	NA	TGCGCCAGCAGCCAGCGGACTAGCGGGATCTACAATGAGCAGTTCTTC	CASSQRTSGIYNEQFF
NA	TRBV14	TRBJ2-1	NA	TGTGCCAGCAGCCCAGGACTGCACAATGAGCAGTTCTTC	CASSPGLHNEQFF